This TCR beta chain was sequenced for a study of CXCR3-negative and CXCR3-positive naive CD8 T cells. In preparing the TRB cDNA libraries, 5' RACE with UMI labels was used. TCRdb re-called the 5' RACE reads and gives one entry per CDR3 protein, without DNA. The sample has some 150,000 distinct CDR3 sequences. The CDR3 length is 15 residues. Germline V lookup: CDR1 SEHNR, CDR2 FQNEAQ (reference sequence). With 300,000 cells each, the CD8+ T cell subsets were individually sorted in triplicate. CD45RO-CCR7+CD27+CD95- marked naive CD8+ T cells. A remark on this clonotype: What it binds is unknown.

General study findings and limits: The study found comparably high diversity in both naive subsets and much lower diversity in memory CD8+ cells. Hydrophobicity was higher for TRB CDR3s found in CXCR3-positive naive cells than in CXCR3-negative naive cells. Whereas memory cells differed, naive CXCR3-negative and CXCR3-positive cells shared similar TRBV-TRBJ usage.

The material sequenced was naive CXCR3+ CD8+ T cells from blood. Subset in this sample: CD45RO-CCR7+CD27+CD95- naive CD8+ T cells expressing CXCR3 (TNR3+). The receptor was isolated from a human donor in good health. Some clones in this sample may be carry-over from other donors' samples. V and J are TRBV7-9 and TRBJ1-2. This chain's CDR3 is CASSLADHTNYGYTF.